The entry that follows covers one T cell receptor (beta chain) sequence. The antigen is not known. The data are from a study of CD8+ T cells in alopecia areata. The authors extracted RNA and reverse transcribed it into cDNA as the sequencing template. Assay used: immunoSEQ multiplex PCR; TCRdb lists only in-frame clones, some missing. The data show about 110,000 clones, less than 90% seen once. Described treatment: oral pan-JAK inhibitor, 5-10 mg twice daily. Regarding the study as a whole: Unlike in mice, where it was clearer, TCR sharing across patients was less clear, possibly HLA-related. Scalp clonality and expanded CD8+ clones among the top 100 fell significantly with tofacitinib.

There are 15 residues in the CDR3. Germline V gene sequence: CDR1 SGDLS, CDR2 YYNGEE. V shed 0 bases and J shed 4 bases, with 11 bases lying between them. This receptor was obtained from a human donor with alopecia areata. The material was CD8+ T cells sorted from blood, obtained at week 24, from a patient treated with tofacitinib. The chain carries TRBV9 and TRBJ2-1; a weak D match, TRBD2 (6 bases). CDR3 sequence (DNA): TGTGCCAGCAGCGTAGATGTAGCGGCTTACAATGAGCAGTTCTTC. Translation: CASSVDVAAYNEQFF.